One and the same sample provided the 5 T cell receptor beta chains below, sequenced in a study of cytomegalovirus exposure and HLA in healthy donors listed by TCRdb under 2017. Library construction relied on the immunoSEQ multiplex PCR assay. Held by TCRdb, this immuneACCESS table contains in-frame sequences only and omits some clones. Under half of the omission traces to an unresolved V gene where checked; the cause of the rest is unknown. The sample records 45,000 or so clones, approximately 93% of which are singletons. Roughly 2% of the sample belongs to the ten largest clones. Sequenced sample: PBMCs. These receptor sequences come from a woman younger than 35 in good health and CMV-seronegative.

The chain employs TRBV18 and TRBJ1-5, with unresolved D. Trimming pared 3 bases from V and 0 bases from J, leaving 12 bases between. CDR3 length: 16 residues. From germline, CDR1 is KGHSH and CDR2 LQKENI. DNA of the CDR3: TGTGCCAGCTCACCGGCGGGGTTTTATAGCAATCAGCCCCAGCATTTT. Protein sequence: CASSPAGFYSNQPQHF.

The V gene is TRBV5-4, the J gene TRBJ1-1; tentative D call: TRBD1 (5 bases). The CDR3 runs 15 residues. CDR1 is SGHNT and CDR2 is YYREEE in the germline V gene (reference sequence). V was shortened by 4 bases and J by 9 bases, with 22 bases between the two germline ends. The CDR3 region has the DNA TGTGCCAGCAGCCCTCCCGGGCAGGGAGGATTGCAAGCTTTCTTT. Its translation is CASSPPGQGGLQAFF.

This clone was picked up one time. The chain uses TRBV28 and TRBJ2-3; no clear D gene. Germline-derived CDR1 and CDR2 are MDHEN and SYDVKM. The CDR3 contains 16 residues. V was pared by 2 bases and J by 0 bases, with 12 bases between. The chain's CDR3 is CASSLISLASTDTQYF. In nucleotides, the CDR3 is TGTGCCAGCAGTTTAATTAGTTTAGCTAGCACAGATACGCAGTATTTT.

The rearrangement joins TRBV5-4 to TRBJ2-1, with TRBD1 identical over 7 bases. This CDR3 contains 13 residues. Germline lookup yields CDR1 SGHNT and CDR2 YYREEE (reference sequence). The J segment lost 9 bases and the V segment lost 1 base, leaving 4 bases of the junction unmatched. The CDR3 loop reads CASSLYTGAEQFF. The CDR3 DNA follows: TGTGCCAGCAGCTTGTATACAGGGGCTGAGCAGTTCTTC.

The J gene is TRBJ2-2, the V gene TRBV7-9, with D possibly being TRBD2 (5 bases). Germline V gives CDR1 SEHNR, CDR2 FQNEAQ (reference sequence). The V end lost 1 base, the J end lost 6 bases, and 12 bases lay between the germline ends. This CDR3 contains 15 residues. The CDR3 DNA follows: TGTGCCAGCAGCTTAGAACTAGTTTTGGCCGGGGAGCTGTTTTTT. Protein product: CASSLELVLAGELFF.